This entry lists 29 T cell receptor beta chains sequenced from one sample in a study of radiation and T cells in renal cell carcinoma. Noted treatment: treatment-naive control, cytoreductive nephrectomy. Using immunoSEQ multiplex PCR, the repertoire was profiled, and TCRdb retains in-frame clones only, with some absent. The sample yields fewer than 9,000 clones, less than 70% seen once. Sequences were derived from tumor tissue, sampled from a patient whose treatment was nephrectomy without radiotherapy. These receptors originate from a woman aged 65 to 85 with renal cell carcinoma.

The chain recombines TRBV19 with TRBJ1-4; TRBD1 matches 8 bases. In germline, CDR1 is LNHDA, CDR2 SQIVND (reference sequence). V lost 9 bases to trimming and J lost 7 bases; unmatched junction nucleotides: 7. The CDR3 is 13 residues long. CDR3 nucleotides: TGTGCCAGCCATGGACAGGGAGGTGAAAAACTGTTTTTT. It yields the protein CASHGQGGEKLFF.

This chain links TRBV2 with TRBJ2-3; 9 bases are shared with TRBD1. Trimming removed 6 bases from V and 2 bases from J; junction bases left unmatched: 9. CDR1 and CDR2 (germline): SNHLY, FYNNEI. This CDR3 region has 16 residues. CDR3 loop: CASSTGQGVFTDTQYF. CDR3 nucleotides: TGTGCCAGCAGCACGGGACAGGGAGTTTTCACAGATACGCAGTATTTT.

The CDR3 loop is CASSMVDSYGYTF. CDR3 sequence (DNA): TGTGCCAGTAGTATGGTGGACTCCTATGGCTACACCTTC. This sequence joins TRBV19 and TRBJ1-2; D is undetermined. The CDR3 is 13 residues long. Trimming removed 3 bases from V and 4 bases from J, with 9 bases in between. In germline, CDR1 is LNHDA, CDR2 SQIVND (reference sequence).

Only one count was recorded for this clone. The sample has other DNA sequences that encode this CDR3 too. This sequence joins TRBV25-1 and TRBJ1-4; D is ambiguous. V was cut by 8 bases and J by 0 bases, with 13 bases left in between. The CDR3 loop spans 15 amino acids. Germline V gives CDR1 MGHDK, CDR2 SYGVNS. CDR3 coding DNA: TGTGCCAGCGGAAGTTTAAACCCAACTAATGAAAAACTGTTTTTT. The encoded protein is CASGSLNPTNEKLFF.

The rearrangement links TRBV7-8 to TRBJ2-4; the D gene is possibly TRBD1 (6 bases). V was pared by 5 bases and J by 6 bases, with 8 bases between. The CDR3 totals 12 residues. CDR1 is SGHVS, CDR2 FQNEAQ, per germline. This chain's CDR3 is CASSTDRNIQYF. The CDR3 DNA sequence: TGTGCCAGCAGCACGGACAGAAACATTCAGTACTTC.

Here the CDR3 reads CASRYFVYEQYF. CDR3 sequence (DNA): TGTGCCAGCCGGTACTTCGTCTACGAGCAGTACTTC. The chain carries TRBV6-1 and TRBJ2-7, with unresolved D. V lost 8 bases to trimming and J lost 3 bases, with 11 bases between them. The V gene's germline CDR1 is MNHNS and CDR2 SASEGT. The CDR3 is 12 residues long.

CDR3 in DNA: TGTGCCAGCAGGCGGGGGGGCAGCCGCACCGGGGAGCTGTTTTTT. Its translation: CASRRGGSRTGELFF. The J gene is TRBJ2-2, the V gene TRBV27; TRBD2 matches at 9 bases. The V and J ends lost 6 bases and 4 bases, in that order; junction bases with no gene match: 6. The CDR3 is 15 amino acids. Germline-derived CDR1 and CDR2 are MNHEY and SMNVEV (reference sequence).

V and J are TRBV12-5 and TRBJ1-1; TRBD1 agrees at 9 bases. Germline CDR1 LGHNT, CDR2 FRNRAP. After removal of 0 bases from V and 1 base from J, the junction contained 9 bases not matched to a gene. The CDR3 extends over 18 amino acids. The CDR3 here is CASGLVLSGQGPNTEAFF. CDR3 nucleotides: TGTGCTAGTGGTTTGGTACTATCAGGACAGGGGCCGAACACTGAAGCTTTCTTT. The variable domain in full, completed from reference TRBV12-5 and TRBJ1-1, reads DARVTQTPRHKVTEMGQEVTMRCQPILGHNTVFWYRQTMMQGLELLAYFRNRAPLDDSGMPKDRFSAEMPDATLATLKIQPSEPRDSAVYFCASGLVLSGQGPNTEAFFGQGTRLTVV.

The chain combines TRBV11-2 with TRBJ2-5; tentative D call: TRBD2 (6 bases). In germline, CDR1 is SGHAT, CDR2 FQNNGV. The CDR3 spans 16 residues. V was clipped by 5 bases and J by 5 bases, with 21 bases between them. For the CDR3, the DNA is TGTGCCAGCAGCCCCCGAACGGGAGCGGGCCGGGAGACCCAGTACTTC. Translation gives CASSPRTGAGRETQYF.

This chain connects TRBV18 to TRBJ1-4, with D tentatively TRBD1 (6 bases). This CDR3 region has 14 residues. Germline CDR1 KGHSH, CDR2 LQKENI. The V and J ends lost 8 bases and 6 bases respectively, with 16 bases between them. CDR3 sequence (DNA): TGTGCCAGCACCCCAGGGGTTCGGGATGAAAAACTGTTTTTT. Protein sequence: CASTPGVRDEKLFF.

This clone was recorded once. The gene calls are TRBV30 and TRBJ2-5, with 7 nucleotides matching TRBD2. J gave up 4 bases and V 5 bases, and 7 bases lay outside the gene matches. CDR1 and CDR2 (germline): GTSNPN, SVGIG (reference sequence). This CDR3 has 13 amino acids. The chain's CDR3 is CAWGRWEGETQYF. The CDR3, as DNA: TGTGCCTGGGGCCGGTGGGAGGGAGAGACCCAGTACTTC. The complete variable domain, with remaining parts taken from reference TRBV30 and TRBJ2-5, reads SQTIHQWPATLVQPVGSPLSLECTVEGTSNPNLYWYRQAAGRGLQLLFYSVGIGQISSEVPQNLSASRPQDRQFILSSKKLLLSDSGFYLCAWGRWEGETQYFGPGTRLLVL.

The chain links TRBV9 to TRBJ2-5; the D call may be TRBD1 or TRBD2 (5 bases each). This CDR3 comprises 13 residues. Germline CDR1 is SGDLS and CDR2 is YYNGEE. V lost 4 bases and J lost 5, with 12 bases in between. Here the CDR3 reads CASSQAAGETQYF. CDR3 sequence (DNA): TGTGCCAGCAGCCAAGCGGCAGGGGAGACCCAGTACTTC. Full variable domain (missing parts from reference TRBV9 and TRBJ2-5): DSGVTQTPKHLITATGQRVTLRCSPRSGDLSVYWYQQSLDQGLQFLIQYYNGEERAKGNILERFSAQQFPDLHSELNLSSLELGDSALYFCASSQAAGETQYFGPGTRLLVL.

The count of this clone is one. One base away lies a much larger clone, so this may be a sequencing read error. V is TRBV7-9 and J is TRBJ1-1; D might be TRBD1 (5 bases). Trimming left V 8 bases short and J 3 bases short, with 16 bases between. This CDR3 is 14 amino acids long. CDR1 is SEHNR, CDR2 FQNEAQ, per germline (reference sequence). The CDR3 loop reads CASRGGGRDTEAFF. CDR3 in DNA: TGTGCCAGCCGCGGGGGGGGGAGGGACACTGAAGCTTTCTTT.

The chain recombines TRBV6-6 with TRBJ2-5, with a tentative D call TRBD2 (5 bases). The V and J ends lost 2 bases and 5 bases respectively, with 15 bases between them. The CDR3 totals 15 residues. CDR1 and CDR2 from the germline V gene are MNHNY and SVGAGI (reference sequence). CDR3 sequence: CASSYARPRGETQYF. CDR3 coding DNA: TGTGCCAGCAGTTACGCGAGGCCCAGAGGGGAGACCCAGTACTTC.

The chain employs TRBV7-9 and TRBJ1-5; a weak D match, TRBD1 (6 bases). Trimming took 5 bases from V and 4 from J, leaving 15 bases between them. The CDR3 covers 15 residues. Germline-derived CDR1 and CDR2 are SEHNR and FQNEAQ (reference sequence). The CDR3 loop reads CASSPAGAPNQPQHF. CDR3 sequence (DNA): TGTGCCAGCAGCCCAGCAGGGGCTCCTAATCAGCCCCAGCATTTT. The full variable domain, completed using reference TRBV7-9 and TRBJ1-5, is DTGVSQNPRHKITKRGQNVTFRCDPISEHNRLYWYRQTLGQGPEFLTYFQNEAQLEKSRLLSDRFSAERPKGSFSTLEIQRTEQGDSAMYLCASSPAGAPNQPQHFGDGTRLSIL.

This clone was counted once. J is TRBJ2-4 and V is TRBV7-2, with a tentative D call TRBD2 (7 bases). Germline V gives CDR1 SGHTA, CDR2 FQGNSA. Trimming took 1 base from V and 7 from J, leaving 20 bases between them. CDR3 length equals 17 residues. In DNA, the CDR3 is TGTGCCAGCAGCTTAGAGGCCAGAGGGGGGGCTCGGAACATTCAGTACTTC. Its protein product is CASSLEARGGARNIQYF.

The chain is built from TRBV6-4 and TRBJ2-2; D is tentatively TRBD1 or TRBD2 (5 bases each). V was cut by 5 bases and J by 5 bases, with 12 bases left in between. The germline V gene has CDR1 MRHNA and CDR2 SNTAGT. This CDR3 comprises 14 residues. CDR3 amino acids: CASSPNWGTGELFF. The DNA of the CDR3 is TGTGCCAGCAGTCCGAACTGGGGGACCGGGGAGCTGTTTTTT.

The chain links TRBV30 to TRBJ1-1, with 9 bases that match TRBD1. The length of the CDR3 is 14 residues. Trimming cost V 5 bases and J 5 bases; bases outside gene matches: 9. The V gene's germline CDR1 is GTSNPN and CDR2 SVGIG (reference sequence). CDR3: CAWGRTGALTEAFF. The CDR3 coding sequence is TGTGCCTGGGGTCGGACAGGGGCCTTGACTGAAGCTTTCTTT.

This chain joins TRBV18 and TRBJ1-3; 11 nucleotides line up with TRBD1. Trimming took 3 bases from V and 0 from J; bases not matched to a gene: 4. CDR1 and CDR2 from the germline V gene are KGHSH and LQKENI. The CDR3 extends over 17 amino acids. The CDR3 sequence: CASSPPGTGGSGNTIYF. The DNA for the CDR3 is TGTGCCAGCTCACCTCCCGGGACAGGGGGCTCTGGAAACACCATATATTTT.

V usage is TRBV29-1 and J usage is TRBJ2-2; 12 bases align to TRBD2. J was trimmed by 5 bases and V by 2 bases; bases with no gene match: 3. This CDR3 is built from 15 residues. Germline V gives CDR1 SQVTM, CDR2 ANQGSEA. CDR3 amino acids: CSVELAGGKTGELFF. The CDR3 nucleotides read TGCAGCGTTGAACTAGCGGGGGGGAAAACCGGGGAGCTGTTTTTT.

This sequence joins TRBV4-1 and TRBJ2-7; D ambiguous. The CDR3 runs to 15 residues. The germline V and J ends were trimmed by 4 bases and 6 bases, with 19 bases remaining between them. The V gene's germline CDR1 is MGHRA and CDR2 YSYEKL. The CDR3 DNA reads as TGCGCCAGCAGCCCACAACGGAGTTTCGGTGGCGAGCAGTACTTC. Protein sequence: CASSPQRSFGGEQYF.

The CDR3 is CASSPLPPPNSPLHF. The DNA of the CDR3 is TGTGCCAGCTCACCACTTCCCCCTCCGAATTCACCCCTCCACTTT. The chain joins TRBV18 to TRBJ1-6; D is uncertain. Trimming removed 1 base from V and 7 bases from J, with 11 bases in between. The germline gives CDR1 KGHSH, CDR2 LQKENI. This CDR3 has 15 amino acids.

The chain recombines TRBV15 with TRBJ2-1; 16 nucleotides agree with TRBD2. The CDR3 extends over 20 amino acids. The germline gives CDR1 LNHNV, CDR2 YYDKDF (reference sequence). Losses at the gene ends were 0 bases for V and 2 bases for J; bases not matched to a gene: 7. DNA for the CDR3: TGTGCCACCAGCAGAGATCAGGGACTAGCGGGGGGGCCCCCCTACAATGAGCAGTTCTTC. Translated: CATSRDQGLAGGPPYNEQFF. Looking up the rest from reference TRBV15 and TRBJ2-1 gives the full variable domain: DAMVIQNPRYQVTQFGKPVTLSCSQTLNHNVMYWYQQKSSQAPKLLFHYYDKDFNNEADTPDNFQSRRPNTSFCFLDIRSPGLGDTAMYLCATSRDQGLAGGPPYNEQFFGPGTRLTVL.

The chain carries TRBV4-1 and TRBJ1-5, with a possible D match to TRBD1 (6 bases). The CDR3 is 16 residues long. In germline, CDR1 is MGHRA, CDR2 YSYEKL. Trimming stripped 4 bases from V and 4 bases from J, with 17 bases between. The CDR3 nucleotides read TGCGCCAGCAGCCGGCCTGGGACATTCGAAAATCAGCCCCAGCATTTT. Translating gives CASSRPGTFENQPQHF.

The gene calls are TRBV2 and TRBJ2-5, with 7 bases fitting TRBD1. Trimming took 6 bases from V and 9 from J; bases not matched to a gene: 13. CDR1 SNHLY and CDR2 FYNNEI come from the germline V gene. This CDR3 contains 14 residues. This CDR3 reads CASRETGSKRPQYF. CDR3 DNA: TGTGCCAGCAGGGAGACAGGGAGTAAGAGACCCCAGTACTTC. Using reference TRBV2 and TRBJ2-5 for the parts outside the CDR3, the full variable domain is EPEVTQTPSHQVTQMGQEVILRCVPISNHLYFYWYRQILGQKVEFLVSFYNNEISEKSEIFDDQFSVERPDGSNFTLKIRSTKLEDSAMYFCASRETGSKRPQYFGPGTRLLVL.

The genes are TRBV5-5 and TRBJ2-7; 8 nucleotides align to TRBD1. The V segment lost 0 bases and the J segment 3 bases; nucleotides outside the gene matches: 8. CDR3 length: 16 amino acids. CDR1 and CDR2 (germline): SGHKS, YYEKEE (reference sequence). CDR3 sequence (DNA): TGTGCCAGCAGCTTGGTATTAACAGGGGGTTACTACGAGCAGTACTTC. Translated, it gives CASSLVLTGGYYEQYF.

CDR3 in amino acids: CASSVQGYGYTF. CDR3 coding DNA: TGTGCCAGTAGTGTACAGGGCTATGGCTACACCTTC. V usage is TRBV19 and J usage is TRBJ1-2, with TRBD1 as a possible D gene (6 bases). The CDR3 is made up of 12 amino acids. CDR1 and CDR2 from the germline V gene are LNHDA and SQIVND (reference sequence). The V end was cut by 5 bases, the J end by 4 bases, with 8 bases between.

This clone was counted a few times. V is TRBV5-4 and J is TRBJ1-5; D remains unclear. This CDR3 spans 14 amino acids. V was cut by 0 bases and J by 3 bases, with 7 bases left in between. CDR1 and CDR2 from the germline V gene are SGHNT and YYREEE (reference sequence). The CDR3 spells CASSLEGSNQPQHF. The CDR3 bases are TGTGCCAGCAGCTTGGAAGGGTCCAATCAGCCCCAGCATTTT.

The rearrangement joins TRBV5-4 to TRBJ2-7, with TRBD2 matching over 11 bases. The CDR3 covers 15 residues. Germline assignment: CDR1 SGHNT and CDR2 YYREEE (reference sequence). V lost 3 bases, J lost 3 bases, and 5 bases stayed unmatched. CDR3 amino acids: CASSSLAGGFYEQYF. For the CDR3, the DNA is TGTGCCAGCAGCTCCCTAGCGGGGGGTTTCTACGAGCAGTACTTC.